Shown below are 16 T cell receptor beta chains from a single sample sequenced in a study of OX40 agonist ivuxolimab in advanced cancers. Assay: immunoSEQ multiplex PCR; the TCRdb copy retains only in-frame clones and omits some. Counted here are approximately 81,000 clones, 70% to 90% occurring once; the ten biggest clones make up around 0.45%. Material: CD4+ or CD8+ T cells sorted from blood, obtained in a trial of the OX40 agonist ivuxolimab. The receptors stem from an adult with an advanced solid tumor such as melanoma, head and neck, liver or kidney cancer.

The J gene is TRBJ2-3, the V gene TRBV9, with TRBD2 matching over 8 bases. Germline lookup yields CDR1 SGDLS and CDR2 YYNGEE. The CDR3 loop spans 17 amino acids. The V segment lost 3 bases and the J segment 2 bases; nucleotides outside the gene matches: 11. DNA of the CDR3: TGTGCCAGCAGCGCATTGGGACTAGTGGGTTTCACAGATACGCAGTATTTT. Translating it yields CASSALGLVGFTDTQYF.

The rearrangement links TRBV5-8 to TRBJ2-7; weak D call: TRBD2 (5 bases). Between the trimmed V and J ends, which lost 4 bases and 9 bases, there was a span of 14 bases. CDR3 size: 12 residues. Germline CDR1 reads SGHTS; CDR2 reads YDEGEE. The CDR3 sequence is CASSPRAGGQYF. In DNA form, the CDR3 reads TGTGCCAGCAGCCCCCGGGCGGGCGGGCAGTACTTC.

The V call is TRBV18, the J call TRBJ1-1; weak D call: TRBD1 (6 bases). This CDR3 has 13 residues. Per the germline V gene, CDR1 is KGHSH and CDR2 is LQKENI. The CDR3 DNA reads TGTGAGGTAAGGGGGGAACCGAACACTGAAGCTTTCTTT. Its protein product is CEVRGEPNTEAFF.

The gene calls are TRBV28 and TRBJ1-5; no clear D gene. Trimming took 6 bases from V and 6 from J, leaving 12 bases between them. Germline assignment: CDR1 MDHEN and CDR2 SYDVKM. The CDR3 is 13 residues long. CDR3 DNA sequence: TGTGCCAGCAGCCAAACCTTTGGTCAGCCCCAGCATTTT. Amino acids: CASSQTFGQPQHF.

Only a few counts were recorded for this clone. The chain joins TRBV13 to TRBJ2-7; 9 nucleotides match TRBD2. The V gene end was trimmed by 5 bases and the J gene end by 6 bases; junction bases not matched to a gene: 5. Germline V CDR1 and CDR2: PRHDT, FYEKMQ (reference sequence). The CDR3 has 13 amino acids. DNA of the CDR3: TGTGCCAGCAGCCGACGGACTAGCGCCGAGCAGTACTTC. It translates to CASSRRTSAEQYF.

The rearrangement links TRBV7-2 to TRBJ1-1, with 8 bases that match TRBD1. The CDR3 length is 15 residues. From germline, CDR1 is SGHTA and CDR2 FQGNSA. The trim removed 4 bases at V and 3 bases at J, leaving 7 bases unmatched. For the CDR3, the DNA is TGTGCCAGCAGCTCACGGACAGGGACATACACTGAAGCTTTCTTT. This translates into CASSSRTGTYTEAFF.

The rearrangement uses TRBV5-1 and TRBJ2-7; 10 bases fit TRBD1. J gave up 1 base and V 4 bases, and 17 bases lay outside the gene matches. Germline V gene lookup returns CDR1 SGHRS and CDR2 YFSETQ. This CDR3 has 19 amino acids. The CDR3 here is CASSTPGTGDWGASYEQYF. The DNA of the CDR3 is TGCGCCAGCAGCACCCCCGGGACAGGGGACTGGGGAGCATCCTACGAGCAGTACTTC.

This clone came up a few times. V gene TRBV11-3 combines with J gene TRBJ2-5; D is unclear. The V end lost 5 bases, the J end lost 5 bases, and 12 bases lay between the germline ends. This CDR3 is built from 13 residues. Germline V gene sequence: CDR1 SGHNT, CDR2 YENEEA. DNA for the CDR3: TGTGCCAGCAGCACCGGAATCCGGGAGACCCAGTACTTC. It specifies CASSTGIRETQYF.

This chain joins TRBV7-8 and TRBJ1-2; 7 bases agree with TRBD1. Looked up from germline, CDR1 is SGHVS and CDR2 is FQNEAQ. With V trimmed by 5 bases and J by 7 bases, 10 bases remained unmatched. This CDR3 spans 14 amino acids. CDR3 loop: CASSPRGAVSGYTF. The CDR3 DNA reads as TGTGCCAGCAGCCCCAGGGGGGCGGTGAGTGGCTACACCTTC.

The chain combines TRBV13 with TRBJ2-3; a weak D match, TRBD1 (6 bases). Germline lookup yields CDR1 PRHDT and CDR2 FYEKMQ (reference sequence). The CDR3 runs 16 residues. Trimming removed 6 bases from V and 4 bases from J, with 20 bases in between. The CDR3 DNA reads TGTGCCAGCAGGCTCGTGGGGGCGGGTGGTGCAGATACGCAGTATTTT. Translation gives CASRLVGAGGADTQYF.

The CDR3 sequence: CASSGRDRTNEKLFF. The CDR3 nucleotides are TGTGCCAGTTCCGGAAGGGACAGAACAAATGAAAAACTGTTTTTT. This chain joins TRBV5-6 and TRBJ1-4; TRBD1 matches at 7 bases. The J segment lost 5 bases and the V segment lost 8 bases, leaving 12 bases of the junction unmatched. Germline CDR1 reads SGHDT; CDR2 reads YYEEEE. The CDR3 has 15 amino acids. Together with reference TRBV5-6 and TRBJ1-4, the CDR3 gives the full variable domain: DAGVTQSPTHLIKTRGQQVTLRCSPKSGHDTVSWYQQALGQGPQFIFQYYEEEERQRGNFPDRFSGHQFPNYSSELNVNALLLGDSALYLCASSGRDRTNEKLFFGSGTQLSVL.

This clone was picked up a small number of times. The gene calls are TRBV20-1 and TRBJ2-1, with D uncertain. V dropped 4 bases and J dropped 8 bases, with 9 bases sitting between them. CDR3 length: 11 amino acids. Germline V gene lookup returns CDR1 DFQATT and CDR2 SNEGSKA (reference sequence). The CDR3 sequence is CSANWRDEQFF. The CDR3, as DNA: TGCAGTGCTAATTGGAGAGATGAGCAGTTCTTC.

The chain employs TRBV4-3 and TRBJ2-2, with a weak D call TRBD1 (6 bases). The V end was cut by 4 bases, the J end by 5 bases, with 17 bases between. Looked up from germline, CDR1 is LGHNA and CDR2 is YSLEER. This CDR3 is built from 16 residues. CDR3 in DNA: TGCGCCAGCAGCCTCGGATTGGGGGCCTCGACCGGGGAGCTGTTTTTT. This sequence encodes CASSLGLGASTGELFF.

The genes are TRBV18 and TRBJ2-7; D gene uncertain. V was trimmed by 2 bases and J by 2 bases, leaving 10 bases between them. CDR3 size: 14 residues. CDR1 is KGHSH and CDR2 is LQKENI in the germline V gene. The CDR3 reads CASSPSSLTYEQYF. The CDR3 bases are TGTGCCAGCTCACCATCTTCTCTGACCTACGAGCAGTACTTC. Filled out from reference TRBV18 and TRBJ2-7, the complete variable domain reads NAGVMQNPRHLVRRRGQEARLRCSPMKGHSHVYWYRQLPEEGLKFMVYLQKENIIDESGMPKERFSAEFPKEGPSILRIQQVVRGDSAAYFCASSPSSLTYEQYFGPGTRLTVT.

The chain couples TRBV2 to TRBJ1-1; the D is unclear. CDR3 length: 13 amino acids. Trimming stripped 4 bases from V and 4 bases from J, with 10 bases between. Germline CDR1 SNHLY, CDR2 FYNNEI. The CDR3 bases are TGTGCCAGCAGTGCCCAGGAAGGCACTGAAGCTTTCTTT. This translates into CASSAQEGTEAFF.

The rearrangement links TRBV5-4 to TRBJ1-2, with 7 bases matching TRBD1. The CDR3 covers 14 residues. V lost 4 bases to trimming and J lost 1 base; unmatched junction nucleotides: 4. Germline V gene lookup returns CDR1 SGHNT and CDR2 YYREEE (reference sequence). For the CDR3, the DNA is TGTGCCAGCAGCACCGGGACAGATAACTATGGCTACACCTTC. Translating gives CASSTGTDNYGYTF. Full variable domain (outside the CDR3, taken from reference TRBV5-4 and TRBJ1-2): ETGVTQSPTHLIKTRGQQVTLRCSSQSGHNTVSWYQQALGQGPQFIFQYYREEENGRGNFPPRFSGLQFPNYSSELNVNALELDDSALYLCASSTGTDNYGYTFGSGTRLTVV.